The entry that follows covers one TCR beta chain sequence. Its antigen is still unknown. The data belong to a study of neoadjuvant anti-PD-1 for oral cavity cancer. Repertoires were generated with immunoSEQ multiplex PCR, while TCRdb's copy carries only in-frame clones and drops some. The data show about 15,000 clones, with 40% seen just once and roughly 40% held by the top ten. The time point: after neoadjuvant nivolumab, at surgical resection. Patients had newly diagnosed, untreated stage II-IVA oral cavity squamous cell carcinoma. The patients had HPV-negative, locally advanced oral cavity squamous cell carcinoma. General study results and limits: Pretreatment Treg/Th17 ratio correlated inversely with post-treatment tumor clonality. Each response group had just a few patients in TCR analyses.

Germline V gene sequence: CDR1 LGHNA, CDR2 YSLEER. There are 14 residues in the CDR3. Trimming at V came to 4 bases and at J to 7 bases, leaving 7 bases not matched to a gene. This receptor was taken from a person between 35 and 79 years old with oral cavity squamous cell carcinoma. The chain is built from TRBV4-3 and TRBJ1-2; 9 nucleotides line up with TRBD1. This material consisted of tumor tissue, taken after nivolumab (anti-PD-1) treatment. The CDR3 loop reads CASSPGTGSIGYTF. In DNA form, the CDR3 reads TGCGCCAGCAGCCCCGGGACAGGGTCTATTGGCTACACCTTC.